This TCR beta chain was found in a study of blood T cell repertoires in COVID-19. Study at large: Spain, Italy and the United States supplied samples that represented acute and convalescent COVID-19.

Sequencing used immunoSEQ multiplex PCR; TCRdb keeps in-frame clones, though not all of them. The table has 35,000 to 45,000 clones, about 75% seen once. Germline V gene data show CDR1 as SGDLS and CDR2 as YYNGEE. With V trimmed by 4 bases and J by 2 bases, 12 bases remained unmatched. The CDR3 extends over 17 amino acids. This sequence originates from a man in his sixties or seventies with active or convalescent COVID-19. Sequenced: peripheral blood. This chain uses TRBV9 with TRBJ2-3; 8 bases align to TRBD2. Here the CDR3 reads CASSTAPGGPLTDTQYF. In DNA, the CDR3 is TGTGCCAGCAGCACAGCGCCGGGGGGGCCCCTCACAGATACGCAGTATTTT.